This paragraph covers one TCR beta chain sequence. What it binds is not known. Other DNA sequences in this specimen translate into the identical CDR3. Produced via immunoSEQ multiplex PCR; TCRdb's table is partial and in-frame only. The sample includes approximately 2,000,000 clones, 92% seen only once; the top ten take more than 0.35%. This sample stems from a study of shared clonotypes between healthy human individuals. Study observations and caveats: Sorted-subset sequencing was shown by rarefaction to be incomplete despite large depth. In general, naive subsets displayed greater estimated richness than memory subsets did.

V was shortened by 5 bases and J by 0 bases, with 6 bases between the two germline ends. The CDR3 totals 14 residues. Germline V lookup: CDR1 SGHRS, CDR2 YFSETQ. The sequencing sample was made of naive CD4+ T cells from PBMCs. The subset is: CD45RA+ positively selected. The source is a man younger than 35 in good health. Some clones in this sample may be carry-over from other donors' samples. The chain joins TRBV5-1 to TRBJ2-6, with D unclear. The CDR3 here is CASSPSSGANVLTF. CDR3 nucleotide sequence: TGCGCCAGCAGTCCAAGCTCTGGGGCCAACGTCCTGACTTTC.